This T cell receptor beta chain appears in the sequencing data of a study of T-cell reconstitution after alpha-beta-depleted transplantation in children. Library preparation (for TCRbeta) was performed with unique molecular identifiers. TCRdb ran MiXCR on the PCR reads and lists one entry per CDR3 protein. The data contain around 400,000 distinct CDR3 sequences, 11% of them singletons. Germline lookup yields CDR1 MDHEN and CDR2 SYDVKM. The CDR3 is 10 amino acids. Deletions cut 4 bases from V and 6 bases from J, with 2 bases between. This clonotype was seen repeatedly, ten times or more. The receptor was isolated from a human donor who donated a stem cell graft to a child with acute myeloid leukemia. This chain connects TRBV28 to TRBJ2-3; no definite D call. The material was PBMCs from the stem cell graft donor, obtained from the stem cell graft. The CDR3 DNA follows: TGTGCCAGCAGTTACGATACGCAGTATTTT. Amino acids: CASSYDTQYF.